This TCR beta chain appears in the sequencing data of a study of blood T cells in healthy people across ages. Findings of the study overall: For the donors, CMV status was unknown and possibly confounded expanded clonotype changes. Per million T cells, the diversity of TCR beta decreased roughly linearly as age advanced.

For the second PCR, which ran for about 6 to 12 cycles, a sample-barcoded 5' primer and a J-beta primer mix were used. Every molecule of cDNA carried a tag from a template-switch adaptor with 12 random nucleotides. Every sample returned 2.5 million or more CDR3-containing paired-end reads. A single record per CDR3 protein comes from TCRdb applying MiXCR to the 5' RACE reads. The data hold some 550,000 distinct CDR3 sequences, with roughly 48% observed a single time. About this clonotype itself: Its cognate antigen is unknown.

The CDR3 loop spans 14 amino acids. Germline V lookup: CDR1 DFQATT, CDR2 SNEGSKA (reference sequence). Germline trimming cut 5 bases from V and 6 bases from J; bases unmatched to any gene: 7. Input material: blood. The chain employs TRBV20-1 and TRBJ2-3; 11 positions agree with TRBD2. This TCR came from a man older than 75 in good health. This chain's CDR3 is CSAVTSGDVDTQYF. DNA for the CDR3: TGCAGTGCTGTGACTAGCGGGGATGTCGATACGCAGTATTTT.